This T cell receptor beta chain was identified in a study of shared clonotypes between healthy human individuals. Study in general: Per donor, CD8 memory used one plate, CD8 naive used two, CD4 memory used three and CD4 naive used three. Study observations and caveats: Estimated richness was generally greater in naive than memory subsets. Read depth was anticipated to influence clonotype sharing among donors.

Selected positively for CCR7 and CD45RO-negative, naive CD8 cells excluded terminally differentiated effector memory CD45RA+ cells. Clones were sequenced by immunoSEQ multiplex PCR, and TCRdb holds only the in-frame ones, with some missing. Of roughly 2,000,000 clones in the sample, about 95% were seen once. As for this clone: Its cognate antigen is unknown.

The CDR3 spans 15 residues. V was trimmed by 1 base and J by 6 bases, leaving 16 bases between them. The germline gives CDR1 GTSNPN, CDR2 SVGIG (reference sequence). The receptor comes from a man between 18 and 29 years old in good health. The chain carries TRBV30 and TRBJ1-5; possibly TRBD1 for D (5 bases). The source material was naive CD8+ T cells sorted from blood. The CDR3 reads CAWSDSPGAIQPQHF. In DNA, the CDR3 is TGTGCCTGGAGTGATTCCCCCGGGGCCATTCAGCCCCAGCATTTT.